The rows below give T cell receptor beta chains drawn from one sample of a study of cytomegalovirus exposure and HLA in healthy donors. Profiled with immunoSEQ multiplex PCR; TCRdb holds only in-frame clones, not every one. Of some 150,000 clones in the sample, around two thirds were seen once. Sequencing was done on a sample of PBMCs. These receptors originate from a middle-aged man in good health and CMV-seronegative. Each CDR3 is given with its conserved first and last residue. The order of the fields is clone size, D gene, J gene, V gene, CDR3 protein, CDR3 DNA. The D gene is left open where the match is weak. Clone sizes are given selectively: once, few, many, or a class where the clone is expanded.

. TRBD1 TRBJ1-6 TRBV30 CAGGGGQGRPLHF TGTGCCGGAGGGGGGGGACAGGGCCGACCCCTCCACTTT
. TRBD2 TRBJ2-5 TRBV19 CASSEPGLARKTQYF TGTGCCAGTAGTGAGCCGGGACTAGCGCGAAAGACCCAGTACTTC
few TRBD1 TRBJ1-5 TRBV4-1 CASSQPDRGNQPQHF TGCGCCAGCAGCCAACCGGACAGGGGTAATCAGCCCCAGCATTTT
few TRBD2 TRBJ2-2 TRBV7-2 CASSFLGGDTGELFF TGTGCCAGCAGCTTTTTGGGAGGGGACACCGGGGAGCTGTTTTTT
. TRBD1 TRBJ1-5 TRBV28 CASSDTGAGQPQHF TGTGCCAGCAGTGATACAGGGGCAGGGCAGCCCCAGCATTTT
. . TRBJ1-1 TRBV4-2 CASSQGIRGTEAFF TGTGCCAGCAGCCAAGGTATCAGGGGCACTGAAGCTTTCTTT
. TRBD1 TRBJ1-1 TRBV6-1 CASRYRGMNTEAFF TGTGCCAGCAGATACAGGGGTATGAACACTGAAGCTTTCTTT
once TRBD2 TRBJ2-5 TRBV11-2 CASSLVGASGRAGETQYF TGTGCCAGCAGCTTAGTGGGGGCTAGCGGGAGGGCCGGAGAGACCCAGTACTTC
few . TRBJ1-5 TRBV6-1 CASSEIGQSNQPQHF TGTGCCAGCAGTGAAATCGGACAGAGCAATCAGCCCCAGCATTTT
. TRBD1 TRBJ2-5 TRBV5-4 CASRWDRGKTQYF TGTGCCAGCAGGTGGGACAGGGGAAAGACCCAGTACTTC
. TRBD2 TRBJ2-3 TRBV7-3 CASSLLAGGTDTQYF TGTGCCAGCAGCCTTCTAGCGGGAGGGACAGATACGCAGTATTTT
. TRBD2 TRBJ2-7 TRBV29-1 CSVGTGGLVAYEQYF TGCAGCGTCGGAACGGGGGGACTAGTGGCGTACGAGCAGTACTTC
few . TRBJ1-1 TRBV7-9 CASSLEQGGAFF TGTGCCAGCAGCTTAGAGCAGGGAGGAGCTTTCTTT
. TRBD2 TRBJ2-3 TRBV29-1 CSVRGGADTQYF TGCAGCGTTCGCGGGGGGGCAGATACGCAGTATTTT
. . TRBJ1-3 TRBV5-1 CASSAGARGNTIYF TGCGCCAGCAGCGCGGGGGCCCGGGGGAACACCATATATTTT
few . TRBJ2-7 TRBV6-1 CASKGQGIYEQYF TGTGCCAGCAAGGGGCAGGGGATCTACGAGCAGTACTTC
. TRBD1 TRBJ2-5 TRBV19 CASSRTGDKETQYF TGTGCCAGTAGCCGGACAGGGGATAAAGAGACCCAGTACTTC
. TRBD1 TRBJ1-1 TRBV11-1 CASSLVSGGSEAFF TGTGCCAGCAGCTTAGTTTCAGGGGGCTCTGAAGCTTTCTTT
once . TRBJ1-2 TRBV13 CASSLGRNYGYTF TGTGCCAGCAGCTTGGGCAGGAACTATGGCTACACCTTC
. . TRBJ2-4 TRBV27 CASSFWRNKNIQYF TGTGCCAGCAGTTTTTGGCGGAACAAAAACATTCAGTACTTC
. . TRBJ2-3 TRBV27 CATRLATTDTQYF TGTGCTACCAGGCTAGCGACCACAGATACGCAGTATTTT
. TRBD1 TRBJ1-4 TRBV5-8 CASSSYRDRSNEKLFF TGTGCCAGCAGCTCCTACCGGGACAGGTCTAATGAAAAACTGTTTTTT
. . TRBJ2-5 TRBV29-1 CSVDLGQTGETQYF TGCAGCGTGGACCTGGGACAAACTGGGGAGACCCAGTACTTC
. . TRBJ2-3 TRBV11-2 CASSLEVVRPSGRPDTQYF TGTGCCAGCAGCTTAGAAGTAGTTCGACCGAGCGGGCGACCCGATACGCAGTATTTT
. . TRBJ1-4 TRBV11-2 CASSPGVTNEKLFF TGTGCCAGCAGCCCAGGGGTAACTAATGAAAAACTGTTTTTT
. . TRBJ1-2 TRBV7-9 CASSFGQGYTF TGTGCCAGCAGCTTTGGGCAAGGCTACACCTTC
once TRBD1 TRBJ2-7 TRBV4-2 CASSQESRGIEYEQYF TGTGCCAGCAGCCAAGAGTCCAGGGGGATAGAGTACGAGCAGTACTTC
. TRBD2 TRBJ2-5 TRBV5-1 CASSFGGAGPSAETQYF TGCGCCAGCAGCTTCGGGGGGGCGGGACCATCTGCGGAGACCCAGTACTTC
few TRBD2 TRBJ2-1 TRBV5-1 CASSLDVAGVNEQFF TGCGCCAGCAGCTTGGACGTAGCGGGGGTCAATGAGCAGTTCTTC
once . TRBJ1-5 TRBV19 CASSSGDGGQPQHF TGTGCCAGTAGTTCAGGGGACGGAGGTCAGCCCCAGCATTTT
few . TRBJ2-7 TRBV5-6 CASSLIGGDEQYF TGTGCCAGCAGCTTGATTGGGGGCGACGAGCAGTACTTC
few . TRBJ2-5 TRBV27 CASSFTTRGETQYF TGTGCCAGCAGTTTTACGACACGGGGAGAGACCCAGTACTTC
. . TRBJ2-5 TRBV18 CASSPPGAGRETQYF TGTGCCAGCTCACCACCGGGAGCAGGGAGGGAGACCCAGTACTTC
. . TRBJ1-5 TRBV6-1 CASSEGSRQRTTNQPQHF TGTGCCAGCAGTGAAGGGAGCCGACAGCGCACCACGAATCAGCCCCAGCATTTT
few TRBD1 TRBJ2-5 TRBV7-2 CASSFRTGLETQYF TGTGCCAGCAGCTTTCGGACAGGCTTAGAGACCCAGTACTTC
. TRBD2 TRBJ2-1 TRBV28 CASSLLGGGSYNEQFF TGTGCCAGCAGTTTACTGGGGGGGGGCTCCTACAATGAGCAGTTCTTC
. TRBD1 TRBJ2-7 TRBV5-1 CASSLDRGLYEQYF TGCGCCAGCAGCTTGGACAGGGGGCTTTACGAGCAGTACTTC
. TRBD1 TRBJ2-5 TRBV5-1 CASSNRDRGIETQYF TGCGCCAGCAGCAACCGGGACAGGGGTATAGAGACCCAGTACTTC
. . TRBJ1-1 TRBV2 CASSGAVEAFF TGTGCCAGCAGTGGGGCAGTCGAAGCTTTCTTT
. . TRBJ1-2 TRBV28 CASIGGRVSYTF TGTGCCAGCATCGGGGGGCGAGTCTCCTACACCTTC
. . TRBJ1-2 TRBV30 CAWSSSNYGYTF TGTGCCTGGAGTTCGTCTAACTATGGCTACACCTTC
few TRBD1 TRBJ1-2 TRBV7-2 CASSYRGSNYGYTF TGTGCCAGCAGCTACAGGGGATCTAACTATGGCTACACCTTC
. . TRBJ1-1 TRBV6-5 CASSYSRGDTEAFF TGTGCCAGCAGTTATTCCCGGGGTGACACTGAAGCTTTCTTT
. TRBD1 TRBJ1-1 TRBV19 CASIRDREGGAEAFF TGTGCCAGTATCAGGGACAGGGAGGGTGGGGCTGAAGCTTTCTTT
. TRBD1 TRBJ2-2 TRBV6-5 CASLKGATGELFF TGTGCCAGCCTCAAGGGGGCCACCGGGGAGCTGTTTTTT
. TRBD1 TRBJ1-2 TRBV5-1 CASSFSPGGAYGYTF TGCGCCAGCAGCTTTTCCCCAGGGGGAGCCTATGGCTACACCTTC
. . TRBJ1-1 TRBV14 CASSQRTRNTEAFF TGTGCCAGCAGCCAAAGGACACGGAACACTGAAGCTTTCTTT
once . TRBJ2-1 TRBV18 CASSPPTGGAYHEQFF TGTGCCAGCTCACCACCGACGGGGGGCGCTTACCATGAGCAGTTCTTC
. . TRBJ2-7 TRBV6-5 CASSSNLQGRNYEQYF TGTGCCAGCAGTTCTAATCTACAGGGGAGGAACTACGAGCAGTACTTC
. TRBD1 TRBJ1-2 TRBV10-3 CAISGPTGGNYGYTF TGTGCCATCAGTGGACCTACAGGGGGCAACTATGGCTACACCTTC
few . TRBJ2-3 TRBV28 CASSLGGNHTDTQYF TGTGCCAGCAGTTTAGGGGGGAACCACACAGATACGCAGTATTTT
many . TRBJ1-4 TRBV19 CASSPRQSTNEKLFF TGTGCCAGTAGTCCCCGACAGTCAACTAATGAAAAACTGTTTTTT
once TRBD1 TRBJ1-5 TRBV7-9 CASSLGPGQGNQPQHF TGTGCCAGCAGCTTAGGCCCGGGACAGGGGAATCAGCCCCAGCATTTT
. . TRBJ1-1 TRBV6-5 CASSYPPAEAFF TGTGCCAGCAGTTACCCCCCTGCTGAAGCTTTCTTT
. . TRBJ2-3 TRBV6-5 CASSYSRGGLTDTQYF TGTGCCAGCAGTTACTCGAGGGGGGGGCTTACAGATACGCAGTATTTT
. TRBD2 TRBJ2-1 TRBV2 CASSEPYSGGPYNEQFF TGTGCCAGCAGTGAACCCTATAGCGGGGGACCCTACAATGAGCAGTTCTTC